These 10 T cell receptor beta chains came from one sample sequenced in a study of identical twins. Using its own MiXCR run on the 5' RACE reads, TCRdb lists one record per CDR3 protein. The table includes roughly 470,000 distinct CDR3 sequences, 13% to 15% detected once. These records were also assigned to another study, of yellow fever vaccine responses in identical twins.

Sequenced sample: CD4+ T cells sorted from blood. All receptors derive from a woman in her late teens or twenties in good health.

This clonotype was observed at least ten times. The genes are TRBV5-6 and TRBJ2-2; D may be TRBD1 (6 bases). From germline, CDR1 is SGHDT and CDR2 YYEEEE. V lost 2 bases, J lost 6 bases, and 17 bases lay in between. CDR3 length: 16 amino acids. CDR3 DNA sequence: TGTGCCAGCAGCTTTTCGGCCAGGGGAGCGGCCGGGGAGCTGTTTTTT. As protein: CASSFSARGAAGELFF.

A few counts support this clonotype. This chain uses TRBV10-3 with TRBJ2-1, with D possibly matching TRBD2 (5 bases). Germline values: CDR1 ENHRY, CDR2 SYGVKD. The CDR3 is made up of 16 amino acids. Trimming cost V 2 bases and J 7 bases, with 18 bases left between them. CDR3 protein: CAISEEAAPSGNEQFF. CDR3 nucleotide sequence: TGTGCCATCAGTGAGGAAGCGGCTCCCTCTGGGAATGAGCAGTTCTTC.

The V gene is TRBV9, the J gene TRBJ2-7, with 8 bases fitting TRBD1. Germline V gives CDR1 SGDLS, CDR2 YYNGEE. The V segment lost 4 bases and the J segment 1 base; nucleotides outside the gene matches: 13. The CDR3 has 17 residues. DNA of the CDR3: TGTGCCAGCAGCCCCGGGGCGAAAAACAGGGGGTCCTACGAGCAGTACTTC. This sequence encodes CASSPGAKNRGSYEQYF.

This clonotype was seen only once. This sequence may be a read error, since a much larger clone differs from it by one base. The gene calls are TRBV11-3 and TRBJ2-5, with 7 bases lining up with TRBD1. V shed 4 bases, J shed 0 bases, and the junction held 2 bases outside the gene matches. This CDR3 region has 14 residues. Per germline, CDR1 SGHNT and CDR2 YENEEA. CDR3 protein: CASSSGQNQETQYF. CDR3 nucleotide sequence: TGTGCCAGCAGCTCGGGACAGAACCAAGAGACCCAGTACTTC.

The sample holds many counts of this clonotype. The chain carries TRBV7-2 and TRBJ1-1, with D possibly TRBD1 on 6 matching bases. The germline gives CDR1 SGHTA, CDR2 FQGNSA. V lost 6 bases and J 5 bases, leaving 10 bases between the germline ends. This CDR3 region has 12 residues. CDR3 amino acids: CASRQDRTEAFF. In DNA, the CDR3 is TGTGCCAGCAGACAGGACAGAACTGAAGCTTTCTTT.

This clonotype has more than one count but fewer than ten. The gene calls are TRBV20-1 and TRBJ2-1; 7 positions match TRBD2. Trimming at V came to 1 base and at J to 6 bases, leaving 9 bases not matched to a gene. CDR1 DFQATT and CDR2 SNEGSKA come from the germline V gene (reference sequence). The CDR3 totals 15 residues. DNA for the CDR3: TGCAGTGCTAGAGGGCGGGGGTTAGGGGTCAATGAGCAGTTCTTC. This encodes CSARGRGLGVNEQFF.

In its sample, this clonotype was seen a few times. The chain recombines TRBV5-1 with TRBJ1-6, with TRBD1 matching 8 bases. Unmatched junction bases numbered 7, after V lost 0 bases and J lost 8 bases. Germline CDR1 SGHRS, CDR2 YFSETQ. The CDR3 has 16 residues. The CDR3 nucleotides are TGCGCCAGCAGCTTGGGGACAGGGAAGGGTCATTCACCCCTCCACTTT. Translated, it gives CASSLGTGKGHSPLHF.

This clonotype was counted between two and nine times. The chain joins TRBV20-1 to TRBJ2-7; TRBD1 or TRBD2 may be the D gene (5 bases each). Trimming took 1 base from V and 4 from J, leaving 17 bases between them. This CDR3 region has 15 residues. CDR1 is DFQATT, CDR2 SNEGSKA, per germline (reference sequence). CDR3 sequence: CSARGIAQGVYEQYF. The CDR3 coding sequence is TGCAGTGCTAGAGGCATAGCCCAGGGAGTATACGAGCAGTACTTC.

V is TRBV5-1 and J is TRBJ2-5; D unclear. The CDR3 sequence is 14 residues long. The V gene's germline CDR1 is SGHRS and CDR2 YFSETQ. Trimming shortened V by 0 bases and J by 5 bases, and 11 bases separated the two germline ends. Here the CDR3 DNA reads TGCGCCAGCAGCTTGGAAGGGTTCGGTGAGACCCAGTACTTC. Encoded protein: CASSLEGFGETQYF.

On this clonotype: The conserved final phenylalanine or tryptophan is absent from the CDR3, which likely points to a read error. This chain connects TRBV20-1 to TRBJ1-6; D not certain. Trimming took off 3 bases at V and 8 bases at J, with 14 bases between the two ends. Germline V gives CDR1 DFQATT, CDR2 SNEGSKA (reference sequence). This CDR3 has 14 amino acids. The CDR3 region is CSARGTSGDSPLHS. Written as DNA, the CDR3 is TGCAGTGCTAGGGGTACGTCTGGGGATTCACCCCTCCACTCT.